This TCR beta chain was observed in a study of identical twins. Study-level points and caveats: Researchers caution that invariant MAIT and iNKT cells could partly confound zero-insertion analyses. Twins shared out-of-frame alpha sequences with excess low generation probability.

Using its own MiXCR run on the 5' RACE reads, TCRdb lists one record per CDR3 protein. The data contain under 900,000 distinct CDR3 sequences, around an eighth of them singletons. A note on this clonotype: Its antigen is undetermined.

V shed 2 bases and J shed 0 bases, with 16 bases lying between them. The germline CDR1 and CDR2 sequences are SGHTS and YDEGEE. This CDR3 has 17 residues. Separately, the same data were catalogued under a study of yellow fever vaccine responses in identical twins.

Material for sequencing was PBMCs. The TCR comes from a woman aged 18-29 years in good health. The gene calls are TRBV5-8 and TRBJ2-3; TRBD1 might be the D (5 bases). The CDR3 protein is CASSLSGHTSSTDTQYF. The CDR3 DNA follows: TGTGCCAGCAGCTTATCAGGACACACTTCTAGCACAGATACGCAGTATTTT.